This T cell receptor beta chain was recovered during a study of glioma-infiltrating T cells after dendritic cell vaccination. For this clone: The antigen is unknown.

Patients had residual fresh-frozen tumor tissue and more than two years of survival data. This table comes from immunoSEQ multiplex PCR, and its TCRdb copy is limited to in-frame clones, with some not included. Of around 97,000 clones listed, roughly 79% are singletons. Findings of the study overall: TCR clonality showed no direct relationship with survival. Only a small number of patients had complete blood and tumor samples.

Sequencing was performed on blood, taken before dendritic cell vaccination. The clonotype originates from a human donor with glioblastoma.

For the CDR3, the DNA is TGTGCCACCTCACAAACCCCCGGGACACAAAGAGCTTTCTTT. Translated, it gives CATSQTPGTQRAFF. This chain joins TRBV19 and TRBJ1-1, with D perhaps matching TRBD1 (6 bases). Trimming pared 10 bases from V and 10 bases from J, leaving 25 bases between. CDR1 is LNHDA and CDR2 is SQIVND in the germline V gene (reference sequence). The CDR3 runs to 14 residues.